Shown below are 23 T cell receptor beta chains from a single sample sequenced in a study of Graves' ophthalmopathy and Graves' hyperthyroidism. RNA transcripts served as template for amplifying TCR beta CDR3 sequences. In the first round, RT-PCR was carried out with HTBI primers, and a multiplex PCR formed the second round. TCRdb recomputed calls from the multiplex PCR reads with MiXCR, one row per CDR3 protein. This sample has about 700,000 distinct CDR3 sequences, with around 40% found just once. What was sequenced was peripheral blood. These receptors were collected from an adult man with Graves' ophthalmopathy.

This clonotype was seen at least ten times. The chain has TRBV7-9 and TRBJ2-7; 8 bases agree with TRBD1. V gave up 5 bases and J gave up 3 bases; unmatched junction bases: 12. Germline V gene sequence: CDR1 SEHNR, CDR2 FQNEAQ (reference sequence). The CDR3 consists of 16 residues. In DNA form, the CDR3 reads TGTGCCAGCAGCAACCGCGGTGGGACAGGAGTCTACGAGCAGTACTTC. Amino acid sequence: CASSNRGGTGVYEQYF.

In this sample, this clonotype turned up once. The chain employs TRBV19 and TRBJ2-7, with a tentative D call TRBD2 (5 bases). This CDR3 has 15 residues. CDR1 and CDR2 (germline): LNHDA, SQIVND (reference sequence). The V end lost 3 bases, the J end lost 3 bases, and 15 bases lay between the germline ends. The CDR3 coding sequence is TGTGCCAGTAGTATCGGGGTGGAACCCTACTACGAGCAGTACTTC. Translated: CASSIGVEPYYEQYF.

This clonotype has ten or more counts. One base away lies a much larger clone, so this may be a sequencing read error. V and J are TRBV2 and TRBJ2-7; D is undetermined. V was pared by 3 bases and J by 2 bases, with 5 bases between. Germline V gene sequence: CDR1 SNHLY, CDR2 FYNNEI. The CDR3 sequence is 12 residues long. CDR3 in amino acids: CASSDGAYEQYF. In DNA, the CDR3 is TGTGCCAGCAGTGATGGGGCCTACGAGCAGTACTTC.

This clonotype was seen many times. This chain uses TRBV25-1 with TRBJ2-3, with a weak D call TRBD2 (6 bases). Germline V gene sequence: CDR1 MGHDK, CDR2 SYGVNS. This CDR3 is built from 15 residues. Deletions cut 4 bases from V and 3 bases from J, with 14 bases between. The DNA of the CDR3 is TGTGCCAGCAGTGTACGCGGGGTGAGGACAGATACGCAGTATTTT. Translated, it gives CASSVRGVRTDTQYF.

Many counts were recorded for this clonotype. The rearrangement joins TRBV7-2 to TRBJ2-7; D is ambiguous. CDR1 and CDR2 from the germline V gene are SGHTA and FQGNSA. V lost 1 base and J lost 4, with 8 bases in between. The CDR3 length is 13 residues. Here the CDR3 DNA reads TGTGCCAGCAGCTTAGGTTCCGCATACGAGCAGTACTTC. Amino acids: CASSLGSAYEQYF.

Many counts were recorded for this clonotype. The rearrangement uses TRBV5-4 and TRBJ1-6, with D possibly matching TRBD1 (6 bases). This CDR3 spans 14 amino acids. Germline V gene data show CDR1 as SGHNT and CDR2 as YYREEE (reference sequence). Trimming took 5 bases from V and 7 from J, leaving 13 bases between them. The CDR3, as DNA: TGTGCCAGCAGACAAGACAGGATGAATTCACCCCTCCACTTT. Encoded protein: CASRQDRMNSPLHF.

This clonotype showed up just a few times. This rearrangement joins TRBV9 to TRBJ2-5; 10 nucleotides align to TRBD2. Germline trimming cut 0 bases from V and 2 bases from J; bases unmatched to any gene: 4. CDR3 length: 16 amino acids. Looked up from germline, CDR1 is SGDLS and CDR2 is YYNGEE. CDR3 DNA: TGTGCCAGCAGCGTAGGGCCAGCGGGGGGGCAAGAGACCCAGTACTTC. Residues: CASSVGPAGGQETQYF.

The chain is built from TRBV2 and TRBJ2-7, with 7 bases matching TRBD2. This CDR3 has 16 residues. Trimming cost V 6 bases and J 0 bases; bases outside gene matches: 11. Germline assignment: CDR1 SNHLY and CDR2 FYNNEI. CDR3 nucleotide sequence: TGTGCCAGCAGGGCCGGGGGAGCGGGGAACTCCTACGAGCAGTACTTC. Protein sequence: CASRAGGAGNSYEQYF.

This clonotype has a count of ten or more. The chain couples TRBV10-3 to TRBJ1-2, with a weak D call TRBD1 (5 bases). Trimming took off 10 bases at V and 3 bases at J, with 12 bases between the two ends. The germline CDR1 and CDR2 sequences are ENHRY and SYGVKD. CDR3 length equals 12 residues. For the CDR3, the DNA is TGTGCCAGCAGAGGGGACTACTATGGCTACACCTTC. Amino acid sequence: CASRGDYYGYTF.

The chain is built from TRBV5-1 and TRBJ2-7; 8 nucleotides agree with TRBD2. CDR1 and CDR2 (germline): SGHRS, YFSETQ. Germline trimming cut 1 base from V and 2 bases from J; bases unmatched to any gene: 5. The CDR3 is made up of 15 amino acids. As DNA, the CDR3 is TGCGCCAGCAGCTTGAGAACTAGCGGAGCCTACGAGCAGTACTTC. Its protein product is CASSLRTSGAYEQYF.

The chain uses TRBV19 and TRBJ1-2; TRBD1 might be the D (6 bases). V gave up 9 bases and J gave up 5 bases, with 19 bases separating them. The CDR3 is made up of 14 amino acids. Germline CDR1 is LNHDA and CDR2 is SQIVND (reference sequence). CDR3 in amino acids: CASSRGRNLYGYTF. The CDR3 DNA reads as TGTGCCAGCTCCCGGGGGCGGAATTTGTATGGCTACACCTTC.

The chain links TRBV25-1 to TRBJ1-1, with D hard to call. The V gene lost 5 bases and the J gene lost 3 bases, with 22 bases spanning the gap. Germline CDR1 is MGHDK and CDR2 is SYGVNS. The CDR3 is 17 amino acids. The CDR3 coding sequence is TGTGCCAGCAGTCCCCCCCCCAAACACGGAACGTACACTGAAGCTTTCTTT. It is translated as CASSPPPKHGTYTEAFF. Full variable domain (outside the CDR3, taken from reference TRBV25-1 and TRBJ1-1): EADIYQTPRYLVIGTGKKITLECSQTMGHDKMYWYQQDPGMELHLIHYSYGVNSTEKGDLSSESTVSRIRTEHFPLTLESARPSHTSQYLCASSPPPKHGTYTEAFFGQGTRLTVV.

The chain couples TRBV25-1 to TRBJ1-2; D is ambiguous. The germline V gene encodes CDR1 MGHDK and CDR2 SYGVNS. Trimming removed 4 bases at V and 7 bases at J, with 16 bases between. This CDR3 contains 14 residues. The CDR3 coding sequence is TGTGCCAGCAGTGCTCCGACTGGCCAAGGTGGCTACACCTTC. Its translation is CASSAPTGQGGYTF.

The count of this clonotype is one. The V gene is TRBV15, the J gene TRBJ1-2; D gene ambiguous. CDR3 length: 16 residues. The germline gives CDR1 LNHNV, CDR2 YYDKDF (reference sequence). V gave up 3 bases and J gave up 8 bases, with 22 bases separating them. CDR3 region: CATSSRPGGMLDGYTF. CDR3 DNA sequence: TGTGCCACCAGCAGCCGGCCAGGAGGGATGTTAGACGGCTACACCTTC.

This sequence joins TRBV29-1 and TRBJ1-1; D call uncertain. CDR3 size: 12 residues. CDR1 is SQVTM and CDR2 is ANQGSEA in the germline V gene. V dropped 7 bases and J dropped 5 bases, with 14 bases sitting between them. The CDR3 loop reads CSGKLGGTEAFF. The CDR3, as DNA: TGCAGCGGGAAATTGGGTGGGACTGAAGCTTTCTTT.

The V gene is TRBV7-2, the J gene TRBJ1-4; D ambiguous. The CDR3 covers 14 residues. V was cut by 1 base and J by 8 bases, with 11 bases left in between. Germline values: CDR1 SGHTA, CDR2 FQGNSA. Here the CDR3 reads CASSLGPMGEKLFF. CDR3 DNA sequence: TGTGCCAGCAGCTTAGGGCCGATGGGGGAAAAACTGTTTTTT. Full variable domain (rest looked up from reference TRBV7-2 and TRBJ1-4): GAGVSQSPSNKVTEKGKDVELRCDPISGHTALYWYRQSLGQGLEFLIYFQGNSAPDKSGLPSDRFSAERTGGSVSTLTIQRTQQEDSAVYLCASSLGPMGEKLFFGSGTQLSVL.

This clonotype came up many times. The chain has TRBV25-1 and TRBJ1-1; D may be TRBD1 (5 bases). The germline V and J ends were trimmed by 1 base and 11 bases, with 20 bases remaining between them. The CDR3 is 15 residues long. Germline-derived CDR1 and CDR2 are MGHDK and SYGVNS. The DNA for the CDR3 is TGTGCCAGCAGTGAATTGGGGGAGGGCCTAGGGGCGGCTTTCTTT. Translating gives CASSELGEGLGAAFF.

The J gene is TRBJ2-7, the V gene TRBV10-2; 7 nucleotides align to TRBD2. Germline V gene lookup returns CDR1 WSHSY and CDR2 SAAADI. The ends lost 6 bases at V and 0 bases at J; junction bases unmatched: 17. The CDR3 is 18 amino acids. The CDR3 DNA reads TGCGCCAGCAGCCCTCAGGCGGCTAGCGGCAAAAGCTCCTACGAGCAGTACTTC. Translating it yields CASSPQAASGKSSYEQYF.

This clonotype was observed a few times. V and J are TRBV12-3 or TRBV12-4 and TRBJ1-1; D possibly corresponds to TRBD1 (5 bases). The V end was cut by 1 base, the J end by 5 bases, with 8 bases between. The CDR3 spans 13 residues. For the CDR3, the DNA is TGTGCCAGCAGTTTAGAGGGGAGTACTGAAGCTTTCTTT. Protein: CASSLEGSTEAFF.

This clonotype has a handful of counts. V and J are TRBV6-5 and TRBJ1-6, with a possible D match to TRBD1 (5 bases). The germline CDR1 and CDR2 sequences are MNHEY and SVGAGI. The length of the CDR3 is 15 residues. The V gene lost 0 bases and the J gene lost 7 bases, with 10 bases spanning the gap. The CDR3 sequence: CASSYSTGTNSPLHF. The CDR3 region has the DNA TGTGCCAGCAGTTACTCAACGGGGACCAATTCACCCCTCCACTTT.

The chain carries TRBV15 and TRBJ1-2; D may be TRBD1 (5 bases). The CDR3 loop spans 14 amino acids. Looked up from germline, CDR1 is LNHNV and CDR2 is YYDKDF (reference sequence). The germline V and J ends were trimmed by 3 bases and 7 bases, with 15 bases remaining between them. CDR3 DNA sequence: TGTGCCACCAGCAGTGGGCAGGGTATTGCTGGCTACACCTTC. It is translated as CATSSGQGIAGYTF.

In this sample, this clonotype turned up many times. The rearrangement uses TRBV9 and TRBJ1-1; D gene unclear. Between the trimmed V and J ends, which lost 4 bases and 7 bases, there was a span of 20 bases. Germline CDR1 SGDLS, CDR2 YYNGEE. CDR3 length equals 15 residues. This CDR3 is CASSSSAQRKGEAFF. CDR3 DNA: TGTGCCAGCAGCTCCTCGGCACAGAGAAAAGGTGAAGCTTTCTTT.

The chain couples TRBV25-1 to TRBJ2-6; D ambiguous. The CDR3 runs 15 residues. The V end was cut by 11 bases, the J end by 2 bases, with 16 bases between. Germline V gene lookup returns CDR1 MGHDK and CDR2 SYGVNS. This CDR3 reads CAWTPGYAGANVLTF. CDR3 coding DNA: TGTGCCTGGACCCCTGGGTACGCTGGGGCCAACGTCCTGACTTTC.